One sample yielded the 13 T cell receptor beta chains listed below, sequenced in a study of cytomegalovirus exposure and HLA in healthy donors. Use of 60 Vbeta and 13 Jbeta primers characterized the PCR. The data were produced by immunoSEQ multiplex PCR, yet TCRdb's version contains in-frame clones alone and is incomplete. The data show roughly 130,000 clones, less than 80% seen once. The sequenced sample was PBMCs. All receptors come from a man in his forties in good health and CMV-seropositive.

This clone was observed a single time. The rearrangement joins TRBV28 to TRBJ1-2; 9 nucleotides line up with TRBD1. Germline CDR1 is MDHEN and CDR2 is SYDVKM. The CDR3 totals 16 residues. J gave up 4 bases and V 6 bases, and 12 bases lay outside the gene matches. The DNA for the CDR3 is TGTGCCAGCAGGCGGATTCGGGACAGGGTAGTCTATGGCTACACCTTC. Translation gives CASRRIRDRVVYGYTF.

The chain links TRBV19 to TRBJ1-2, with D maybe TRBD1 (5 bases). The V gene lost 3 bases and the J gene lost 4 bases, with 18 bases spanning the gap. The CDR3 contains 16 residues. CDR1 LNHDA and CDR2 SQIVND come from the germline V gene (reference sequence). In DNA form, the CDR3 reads TGTGCCAGTAGTATCCGGGTAGAAGGGGATGGCTATGGCTACACCTTC. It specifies CASSIRVEGDGYGYTF.

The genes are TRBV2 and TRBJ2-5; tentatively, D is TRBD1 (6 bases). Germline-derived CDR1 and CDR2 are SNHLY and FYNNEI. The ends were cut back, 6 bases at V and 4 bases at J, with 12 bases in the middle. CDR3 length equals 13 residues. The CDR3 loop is CASRDSLGETQYF. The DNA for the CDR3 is TGTGCCAGCAGGGACAGTTTAGGAGAGACCCAGTACTTC.

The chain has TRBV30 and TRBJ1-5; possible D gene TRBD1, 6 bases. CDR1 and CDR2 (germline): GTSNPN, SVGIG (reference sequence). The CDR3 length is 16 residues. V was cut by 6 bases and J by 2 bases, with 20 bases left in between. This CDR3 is CACSTRGWVGNQPQHF. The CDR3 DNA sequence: TGTGCCTGTTCAACGAGGGGGTGGGTGGGCAATCAGCCCCAGCATTTT.

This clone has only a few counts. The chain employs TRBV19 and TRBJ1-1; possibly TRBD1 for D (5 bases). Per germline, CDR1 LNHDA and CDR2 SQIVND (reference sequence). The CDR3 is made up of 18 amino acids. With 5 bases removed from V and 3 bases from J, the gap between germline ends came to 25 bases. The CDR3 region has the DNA TGTGCCAGTAGTTCACTAGCGTGGGGTCTCAGGGCGGACACTGAAGCTTTCTTT. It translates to CASSSLAWGLRADTEAFF.

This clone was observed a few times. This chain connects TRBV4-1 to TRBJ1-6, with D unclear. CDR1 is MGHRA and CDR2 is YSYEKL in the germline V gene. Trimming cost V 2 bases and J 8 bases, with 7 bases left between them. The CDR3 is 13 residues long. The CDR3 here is CASSQPGDSPLHF. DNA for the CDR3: TGCGCCAGCAGCCAACCCGGGGATTCACCCCTCCACTTT.

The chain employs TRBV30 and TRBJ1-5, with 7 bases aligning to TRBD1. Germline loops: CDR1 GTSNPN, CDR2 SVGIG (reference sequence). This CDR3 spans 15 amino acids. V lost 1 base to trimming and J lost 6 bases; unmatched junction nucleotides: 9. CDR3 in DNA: TGTGCCTGGAGTGCGGGACAGACAAGCGGTCAGCCCCAGCATTTT. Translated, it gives CAWSAGQTSGQPQHF.

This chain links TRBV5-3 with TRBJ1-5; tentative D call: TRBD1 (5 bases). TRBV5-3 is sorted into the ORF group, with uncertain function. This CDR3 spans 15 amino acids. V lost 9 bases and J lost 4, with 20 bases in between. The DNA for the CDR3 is TGTGCCAAAAGAGGGGTGACCCTACCGAATCAGCCCCAGCATTTT. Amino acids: CAKRGVTLPNQPQHF.

CDR3 in DNA: TGTGCCAGCAGCGTAGAGGGGTCCGCCGCCTCCTACGAGCAGTACTTC. Translated, it gives CASSVEGSAASYEQYF. The chain employs TRBV9 and TRBJ2-7; maybe TRBD1 (5 bases). The CDR3 loop spans 16 amino acids. V was trimmed by 0 bases and J by 0 bases, leaving 13 bases between them. The germline V gene encodes CDR1 SGDLS and CDR2 YYNGEE.

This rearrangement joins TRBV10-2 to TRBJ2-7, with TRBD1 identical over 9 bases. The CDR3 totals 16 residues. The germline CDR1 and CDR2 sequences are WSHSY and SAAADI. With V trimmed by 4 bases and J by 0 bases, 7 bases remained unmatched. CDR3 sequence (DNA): TGCGCCAGCAGTGGGAGGACAGGGGTCTTCTCCTACGAGCAGTACTTC. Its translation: CASSGRTGVFSYEQYF.

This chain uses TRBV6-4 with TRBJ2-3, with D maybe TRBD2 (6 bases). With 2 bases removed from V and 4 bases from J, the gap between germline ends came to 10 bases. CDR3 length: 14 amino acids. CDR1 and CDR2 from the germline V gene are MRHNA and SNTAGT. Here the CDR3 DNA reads TGTGCCAGCAGTGACGGGACTCATTCAGATACGCAGTATTTT. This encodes CASSDGTHSDTQYF.

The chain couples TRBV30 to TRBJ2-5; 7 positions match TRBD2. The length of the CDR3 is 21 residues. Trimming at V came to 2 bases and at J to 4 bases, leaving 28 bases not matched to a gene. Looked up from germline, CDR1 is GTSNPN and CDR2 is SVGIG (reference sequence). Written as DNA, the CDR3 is TGTGCCTGGAGTTGGAGGTGGCGAGCGGGAAGGGAGACTGATAAGATAGAGACCCAGTACTTC. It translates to CAWSWRWRAGRETDKIETQYF.

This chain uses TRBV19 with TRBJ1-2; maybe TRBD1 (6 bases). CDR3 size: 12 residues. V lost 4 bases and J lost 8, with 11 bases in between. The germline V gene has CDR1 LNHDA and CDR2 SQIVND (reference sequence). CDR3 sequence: CASSNRERGYTF. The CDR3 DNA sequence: TGTGCCAGTAGTAACAGGGAGCGGGGCTACACCTTC.